The T cell receptor (beta chain) under discussion was sequenced for a study of T cell repertoires in cytomegalovirus infection. Points from the study as a whole: The ex vivo response showed dominance by HLA-C-restricted CMV-specific TCR beta clonotypes.

About this clonotype: Its specificity is unknown.

TCRdb used MiXCR to reprocess the reads, holding one entry per CDR3 protein. The sample holds around 770,000 distinct CDR3 sequences; about 27% are singletons and the top ten take roughly 14%. The TCR comes from a human donor in good health (CMV status not recorded). Some clones in this sample may be carry-over from other donors' samples. The sequenced sample was cultured CD8+ T cells from PBMCs, obtained from culture after CMV antigen stimulation.

The CDR3 is CASVPTSGEQFF. The CDR3 nucleotides are TGTGCCAGCGTCCCGACTAGCGGTGAGCAGTTCTTC. The V and J genes are TRBV6-2 or TRBV6-3 and TRBJ2-1; 9 bases align to TRBD2. V was clipped by 8 bases and J by 9 bases; unmatched bases: 5. CDR3 size: 12 residues. The germline CDR1 and CDR2 sequences are MNHEY and SVGEGT.